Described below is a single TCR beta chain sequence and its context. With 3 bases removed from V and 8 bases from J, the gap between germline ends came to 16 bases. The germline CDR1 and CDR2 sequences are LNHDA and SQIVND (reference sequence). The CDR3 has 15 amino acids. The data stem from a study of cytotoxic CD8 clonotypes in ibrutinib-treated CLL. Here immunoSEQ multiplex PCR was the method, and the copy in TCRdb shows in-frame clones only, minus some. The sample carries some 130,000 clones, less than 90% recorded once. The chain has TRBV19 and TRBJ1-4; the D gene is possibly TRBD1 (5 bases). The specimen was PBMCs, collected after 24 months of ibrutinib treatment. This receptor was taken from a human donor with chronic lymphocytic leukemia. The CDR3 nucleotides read TGTGCCAGTAGTATTGGGCAAACGGGGCACGAAAAACTGTTTTTT. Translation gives CASSIGQTGHEKLFF.